This T cell receptor beta chain derives from a study of blood T cell repertoires in COVID-19. As for the study in general: Samples of COVID-19 (acute and convalescent) were obtained from the United States, Italy and Spain. The analysed material was cDNA or gDNA that came from T cells, B-cell-depleted T cells, or PBMCs.

In the authors' workflow: Scientists estimated how many nucleated cells there were by amplifying reference gene primers. The repertoire was sequenced with immunoSEQ multiplex PCR; TCRdb's copy has only in-frame clones and lacks some. The V and J calls and clone size are taken from that table; D and trimming were inferred from the DNA. The sample gives some 270,000 clones, about nine tenths of which show up once; 1.7% is in the top ten. This CDR3 has 15 amino acids. This clone was seen only a few times. Across over 20 US areas, participants ranged in age from roughly 18 to 95 years. Sequenced sample: PBMCs or T cells enriched from blood (not recorded which). The chain combines TRBV21-1 with TRBJ2-7; the table assigns TRBD2, which was not confirmed against the DNA. TRBV21-1 is termed a pseudogene. The clonotype originates from a woman aged 40 to 55 who had recovered from COVID-19. CDR3 bases: TGTGCCAACCTCCTACCGCGGGACTTCACCTACGAGCAGTACTTC. Translated: CANLLPRDFTYEQYF.